One sample yielded the 25 T cell receptor beta chains listed below, sequenced in a study of blood T cell repertoires in COVID-19. Here immunoSEQ multiplex PCR was the method, and the copy in TCRdb shows in-frame clones only, minus some. The sample has about 92,000 clones, 80% seen once. The source material was peripheral blood. The source of these receptors is a man in his forties or fifties who had recovered from COVID-19.

This chain uses TRBV15 with TRBJ2-3, with D unresolved. V was shortened by 7 bases and J by 0 bases, with 8 bases between the two germline ends. CDR3 length equals 13 residues. From germline, CDR1 is LNHNV and CDR2 YYDKDF (reference sequence). CDR3 bases: TGTGCCACCACCCCCGGGAGCACAGATACGCAGTATTTT. Encoded protein: CATTPGSTDTQYF.

V is TRBV5-6 and J is TRBJ2-3; TRBD2 aligns across 8 bases. The CDR3 is 14 residues long. Germline CDR1 SGHDT, CDR2 YYEEEE. V dropped 4 bases and J dropped 5; count of bases not matched to a gene: 6. The CDR3, as DNA: TGTGCCAGCAGCGAGGGACTAGGGTTAGATACGCAGTATTTT. This translates into CASSEGLGLDTQYF.

This clone was observed a handful of times. J is TRBJ2-1 and V is TRBV12-3 or TRBV12-4; no reliable D call. V lost 6 bases and J 5 bases, leaving 8 bases between the germline ends. This CDR3 comprises 12 residues. CDR3: CASRLYNNEQFF. The CDR3 DNA reads TGTGCCAGCAGATTATATAACAATGAGCAGTTCTTC.

The gene calls are TRBV18 and TRBJ1-1, with D unclear. V was clipped by 4 bases and J by 6 bases, with 18 bases between them. Germline V gene lookup returns CDR1 KGHSH and CDR2 LQKENI. The CDR3 runs to 15 residues. The CDR3 bases are TGTGCCAGCTCACTACTCGTCGGGGAAGTGGCTGAAGCTTTCTTT. This translates into CASSLLVGEVAEAFF.

CDR3 DNA sequence: TGTGCCACCAGTGATTCTTCCAGGGACAGAAATCAGCCCCAGCATTTT. Encoded protein: CATSDSSRDRNQPQHF. The chain couples TRBV24-1 to TRBJ1-5, with 7 bases that match TRBD1. CDR3 length: 16 amino acids. Trimming removed 2 bases from V and 4 bases from J; junction bases left unmatched: 7. Per germline, CDR1 KGHDR and CDR2 SFDVKD.

V gene TRBV2 combines with J gene TRBJ1-1, with TRBD1 matching over 7 bases. CDR1 is SNHLY and CDR2 is FYNNEI in the germline V gene. CDR3 length equals 15 residues. Losses at the gene ends were 6 bases for V and 3 bases for J; bases not matched to a gene: 10. CDR3 nucleotides: TGTGCCAGCAGATGGTCTACAGGGGCGCACACTGAAGCTTTCTTT. Its protein is CASRWSTGAHTEAFF.

J is TRBJ1-2 and V is TRBV18; no definite D call. From germline, CDR1 is KGHSH and CDR2 LQKENI. V dropped 4 bases and J dropped 8 bases, with 20 bases sitting between them. The CDR3 is made up of 15 amino acids. For the CDR3, the DNA is TGTGCCAGCTCACAGACAATGGACTCCAGCTGGGGCTACACCTTC. It codes for CASSQTMDSSWGYTF.

In this sample, this clone turned up once. V usage is TRBV28 and J usage is TRBJ2-6, with a tentative D call TRBD2 (5 bases). V gave up 5 bases and J gave up 3 bases, with 11 bases separating them. The CDR3 runs 15 residues. Per germline, CDR1 MDHEN and CDR2 SYDVKM. The CDR3, as DNA: TGTGCCAGCAGTCCCCGCGGGCTTGGGGCCAACGTCCTGACTTTC. Translated: CASSPRGLGANVLTF.

The chain couples TRBV4-2 to TRBJ2-3; 12 bases match TRBD2. The CDR3 is 17 residues long. CDR1 is LGHNA and CDR2 is YNFKEQ in the germline V gene. Trimming removed 4 bases from V and 7 bases from J; junction bases left unmatched: 12. In DNA, the CDR3 is TGTGCCAGCAGCCTCCAACTAGCGGGGGGCCTTTCCTATACGCAGTATTTT. It yields the protein CASSLQLAGGLSYTQYF.

CDR3 DNA: TGCGCCAGCAGCTTCGGACAGGGCAATGAGCAGTTCTTC. It encodes CASSFGQGNEQFF. This chain connects TRBV5-1 to TRBJ2-1; 8 nucleotides agree with TRBD1. The CDR3 sequence is 13 residues long. Trimming cost V 2 bases and J 6 bases; bases outside gene matches: 1. The germline CDR1 and CDR2 sequences are SGHRS and YFSETQ. The complete variable domain, with remaining parts taken from reference TRBV5-1 and TRBJ2-1, reads KAGVTQTPRYLIKTRGQQVTLSCSPISGHRSVSWYQQTPGQGLQFLFEYFSETQRNKGNFPGRFSGRQFSNSRSEMNVSTLELGDSALYLCASSFGQGNEQFFGPGTRLTVL.

Ten or more counts support this clone. This chain links TRBV6-5 with TRBJ2-1, with unresolved D. The CDR3 is 14 amino acids. The germline V gene has CDR1 MNHEY and CDR2 SVGAGI. V lost 4 bases and J 7 bases, leaving 14 bases between the germline ends. Here the CDR3 reads CASSSLSPLNEQFF. In DNA form, the CDR3 reads TGTGCCAGCAGTTCCCTGAGCCCCTTGAATGAGCAGTTCTTC.

J is TRBJ1-5 and V is TRBV24-1, with D hard to call. Germline V gene lookup returns CDR1 KGHDR and CDR2 SFDVKD. This CDR3 is 11 amino acids long. V was clipped by 9 bases and J by 6 bases, with 8 bases between them. This CDR3 is CATVHTQPQHF. The CDR3 nucleotides are TGTGCCACCGTCCACACTCAGCCCCAGCATTTT.

The chain couples TRBV5-1 to TRBJ1-2, with 7 bases matching TRBD1. V was clipped by 4 bases and J by 6 bases; unmatched bases: 9. CDR1 and CDR2 from the germline V gene are SGHRS and YFSETQ. The CDR3 runs 14 residues. CDR3 DNA: TGCGCCAGCAGCCAGGAGTACAGGGGTGATGGCTACACCTTC. Its protein is CASSQEYRGDGYTF. Filled out from reference TRBV5-1 and TRBJ1-2, the complete variable domain reads KAGVTQTPRYLIKTRGQQVTLSCSPISGHRSVSWYQQTPGQGLQFLFEYFSETQRNKGNFPGRFSGRQFSNSRSEMNVSTLELGDSALYLCASSQEYRGDGYTFGSGTRLTVV.

The chain recombines TRBV10-3 with TRBJ1-2; TRBD1 aligns across 8 bases. With V trimmed by 0 bases and J by 5 bases, 8 bases remained unmatched. The CDR3 has 16 amino acids. In germline, CDR1 is ENHRY, CDR2 SYGVKD. CDR3 in amino acids: CAISESRAGGFYGYTF. The CDR3 nucleotides read TGTGCCATCAGTGAGTCGAGAGCAGGGGGCTTTTATGGCTACACCTTC.

This chain links TRBV28 with TRBJ1-2; the D is unclear. Germline CDR1 reads MDHEN; CDR2 reads SYDVKM. The CDR3 totals 13 residues. The V end lost 6 bases, the J end lost 4 bases, and 12 bases lay between the germline ends. The DNA of the CDR3 is TGTGCCAGCAGGCCTGGGAGCTTCTATGGCTACACCTTC. As protein: CASRPGSFYGYTF.

J is TRBJ1-6 and V is TRBV27, with 7 bases aligning to TRBD1. This CDR3 spans 15 amino acids. After removal of 6 bases from V and 6 bases from J, the junction contained 8 bases not matched to a gene. CDR1 and CDR2 (germline): MNHEY, SMNVEV (reference sequence). The CDR3 DNA reads as TGTGCCAGCAGGAGACAGGGAGGAGGTAATTCACCCCTCCACTTT. It encodes CASRRQGGGNSPLHF.

J is TRBJ1-1 and V is TRBV9; 10 bases are shared with TRBD1. CDR1 is SGDLS and CDR2 is YYNGEE in the germline V gene. V dropped 3 bases and J dropped 5; count of bases not matched to a gene: 7. The CDR3 is 15 residues long. The CDR3 sequence is CASSAQGQGLTEAFF. The CDR3 region has the DNA TGTGCCAGCAGCGCCCAGGGACAGGGGTTAACTGAAGCTTTCTTT.

V is TRBV7-2 and J is TRBJ2-7; a weak D match, TRBD2 (6 bases). Germline lookup yields CDR1 SGHTA and CDR2 FQGNSA. Trimming took off 2 bases at V and 0 bases at J, with 8 bases between the two ends. There are 14 residues in the CDR3. CDR3 protein: CASSLLATSYEQYF. The CDR3 DNA is TGTGCCAGCAGCTTACTAGCGACCTCCTACGAGCAGTACTTC.

In this sample, this clone turned up once. The chain couples TRBV27 to TRBJ2-6, with D unresolved. The germline gives CDR1 MNHEY, CDR2 SMNVEV (reference sequence). The CDR3 covers 15 residues. V lost 6 bases and J 2 bases, leaving 11 bases between the germline ends. For the CDR3, the DNA is TGTGCCAGCAGCCAGCAACAGACTGGGGCCAACGTCCTGACTTTC. It yields the protein CASSQQQTGANVLTF. Combining the CDR3 with reference TRBV27 and TRBJ2-6 gives the whole variable domain EAQVTQNPRYLITVTGKKLTVTCSQNMNHEYMSWYRQDPGLGLRQIYYSMNVEVTDKGDVPEGYKVSRKEKRNFPLILESPSPNQTSLYFCASSQQQTGANVLTFGAGSRLTVL.

This chain connects TRBV7-9 to TRBJ2-2; D is possibly TRBD1 (5 bases). Germline CDR1 SEHNR, CDR2 FQNEAQ (reference sequence). V was trimmed by 3 bases and J by 3 bases, leaving 11 bases between them. This CDR3 comprises 15 residues. In DNA form, the CDR3 reads TGTGCCAGCAGCTTCCCCGACAGACACACCGGGGAGCTGTTTTTT. Its translation: CASSFPDRHTGELFF.

The chain employs TRBV7-2 and TRBJ1-3, with a possible D match to TRBD1 (5 bases). V was shortened by 0 bases and J by 2 bases, with 8 bases between the two germline ends. The CDR3 sequence is 15 residues long. Germline V gene data show CDR1 as SGHTA and CDR2 as FQGNSA. In DNA, the CDR3 is TGTGCCAGCAGCTTAGCGGCCAGGGCTGGAAACACCATATATTTT. It encodes CASSLAARAGNTIYF.

The CDR3 DNA reads TGTGCCAGCAGCTTAGGGACTAGCGGGAGGACAGATACGCAGTATTTT. Translated, it gives CASSLGTSGRTDTQYF. The V call is TRBV7-2, the J call TRBJ2-3; 14 bases map to TRBD2. This CDR3 has 16 amino acids. With 1 base clipped from V and 3 bases from J, the junction kept 0 bases outside the gene matches. Germline lookup yields CDR1 SGHTA and CDR2 FQGNSA.

This chain joins TRBV6-1 and TRBJ2-4, with D possibly matching TRBD2 (5 bases). V lost 6 bases and J lost 8, with 11 bases in between. The germline CDR1 and CDR2 sequences are MNHNS and SASEGT. The CDR3 length is 12 residues. The CDR3 nucleotides read TGTGCCAGCAGCCACGAGAGGGACATTCAGTACTTC. Encoded protein: CASSHERDIQYF.

V is TRBV7-9 and J is TRBJ1-3, with no clear D. Between the trimmed V and J ends, which lost 7 bases and 0 bases, there was a span of 7 bases. This CDR3 region has 13 residues. Germline V gene data show CDR1 as SEHNR and CDR2 as FQNEAQ (reference sequence). DNA of the CDR3: TGTGCCAGCACCCAGTTCTCTGGAAACACCATATATTTT. Its protein product is CASTQFSGNTIYF.

The chain has TRBV6-4 and TRBJ1-2; D uncertain. The CDR3 totals 14 residues. Trimming took 3 bases from V and 2 from J, leaving 10 bases between them. Germline CDR1 MRHNA, CDR2 SNTAGT. CDR3: CASSEAPANYGYTF. The DNA of the CDR3 is TGTGCCAGCAGTGAAGCCCCCGCCAACTATGGCTACACCTTC.